A selection of T cell receptor beta chains follows, all from one sample in a study of identical twins. TCRdb used MiXCR to reprocess the 5' RACE reads, holding one entry per CDR3 protein. The sample includes roughly 690,000 distinct CDR3 sequences, 5.5% to 6.5% of them seen just once. Sequencing was done on a sample of naive T cells sorted from blood. These receptors were obtained from a man younger than 30 in good health. Both conserved end residues are part of each CDR3. The order of the fields is D gene, V gene, CDR3 protein. The D gene is left open where the match is weak.

>.|TRBV29-1
CSVESRADNEQFF
>TRBD1|TRBV25-1
CASSTRGQGISYEQYF
>.|TRBV5-5
CASRDAGRRNYGYTF
>.|TRBV7-9
CASSVTGIGGSYNEQFF
>TRBD2|TRBV4-3
CASSQDRSSGRGNIQYF
>TRBD2|TRBV4-3
CASSQDLAGGGEQYF
>.|TRBV18
CASSPLEGTQYF
>TRBD1|TRBV6-5
CASSYSIGTGYTDTQYF
>.|TRBV29-1
CSVEEQWMISYNEQFF
>.|TRBV11-1
CASSPTFGSLTDTQYF
>TRBD1|TRBV14
CASRAGTGGLGTEAFF
>TRBD1|TRBV5-5
CASSSGQGRGGELFF
>TRBD1|TRBV5-1
CASSSDRVGNTEAFF
>.|TRBV18
CASSPTDYQPQHF
>.|TRBV12-3/TRBV12-4
CASTGASTDTQYF
>.|TRBV20-1
CRAGGSANYGYTF
>.|TRBV10-3
CAISEVQGYNMNTEAFF
>TRBD1|TRBV28
CASRRAGTGRFRDTQYF
>TRBD1|TRBV5-1
CASSMGQPNEKLFF
>.|TRBV10-3
CAISESQGPTEAFF
>TRBD2|TRBV12-3/TRBV12-4
CASSSGLAGLLQYF
>.|TRBV21-1
CASSQTGFVGELFF
>TRBD2|TRBV29-1
CSVAGPPGSHTGELFF
>.|TRBV28
CASTSQGNYGYTF
>TRBD2|TRBV14
CASSQRTSGSFYNEQFF
>.|TRBV5-1
CASSLSGGATEAFF
>TRBD1|TRBV12-3/TRBV12-4
CASSRQGTQYF
>TRBD1|TRBV18
CASSTAGTAGNTIYF
>TRBD1|TRBV6-5
CASSYSRSQGAPYGYTF
>.|TRBV5-1
CASKVWGSSGANVLTF
>.|TRBV5-1
CASSSHGVSLSGANVLTF
>.|TRBV6-1
CASSPTASLAGELFF
>TRBD1|TRBV27
CASSDREENIQYF
>.|TRBV14
CASSPPGYDGGEQYF
>.|TRBV4-3
CASSQDNGYNEQFF